This TCR beta chain was identified during a study of T cell responses to AZD1222 COVID-19 vaccine. This table comes from immunoSEQ multiplex PCR, and its TCRdb copy is limited to in-frame clones, with some not included. The sample consists of around 83,000 clones, less than 95% of them appearing once. The CDR3 is 12 amino acids. Per the germline V gene, CDR1 is SGDLS and CDR2 is YYNGEE. Trimming left V 2 bases short and J 6 bases short, with 5 bases between. The TCR sequence derives from an adult who received the AZD1222 COVID-19 vaccine. This specimen consisted of peripheral blood, obtained 28 days after the second AZD1222 dose. This rearrangement joins TRBV9 to TRBJ2-2; no clear D gene. CDR3: CASSVKAGELFF. The CDR3 DNA reads as TGTGCCAGCAGCGTGAAGGCCGGGGAGCTGTTTTTT.